This TCR beta chain was sequenced during a study of OX40 agonist ivuxolimab in advanced cancers. Using immunoSEQ multiplex PCR, the repertoire was profiled, and TCRdb retains in-frame clones only, with some absent. The sample shows around 79,000 clones, about 90% of them seen only once. The germline V gene encodes CDR1 MNHNS and CDR2 SASEGT. The V end lost 8 bases, the J end lost 3 bases, and 11 bases lay between the germline ends. The CDR3 has 13 amino acids. V usage is TRBV6-1 and J usage is TRBJ1-5, with D possibly matching TRBD1 (5 bases). The material was CD4+ or CD8+ T cells sorted from blood, obtained in a trial of the OX40 agonist ivuxolimab. The sequence came from an adult with an advanced solid tumor such as melanoma, head and neck, liver or kidney cancer. The CDR3, as DNA: TGTGCCAGCCTCTTAGGGACCAATCAGCCCCAGCATTTT. This sequence encodes CASLLGTNQPQHF.